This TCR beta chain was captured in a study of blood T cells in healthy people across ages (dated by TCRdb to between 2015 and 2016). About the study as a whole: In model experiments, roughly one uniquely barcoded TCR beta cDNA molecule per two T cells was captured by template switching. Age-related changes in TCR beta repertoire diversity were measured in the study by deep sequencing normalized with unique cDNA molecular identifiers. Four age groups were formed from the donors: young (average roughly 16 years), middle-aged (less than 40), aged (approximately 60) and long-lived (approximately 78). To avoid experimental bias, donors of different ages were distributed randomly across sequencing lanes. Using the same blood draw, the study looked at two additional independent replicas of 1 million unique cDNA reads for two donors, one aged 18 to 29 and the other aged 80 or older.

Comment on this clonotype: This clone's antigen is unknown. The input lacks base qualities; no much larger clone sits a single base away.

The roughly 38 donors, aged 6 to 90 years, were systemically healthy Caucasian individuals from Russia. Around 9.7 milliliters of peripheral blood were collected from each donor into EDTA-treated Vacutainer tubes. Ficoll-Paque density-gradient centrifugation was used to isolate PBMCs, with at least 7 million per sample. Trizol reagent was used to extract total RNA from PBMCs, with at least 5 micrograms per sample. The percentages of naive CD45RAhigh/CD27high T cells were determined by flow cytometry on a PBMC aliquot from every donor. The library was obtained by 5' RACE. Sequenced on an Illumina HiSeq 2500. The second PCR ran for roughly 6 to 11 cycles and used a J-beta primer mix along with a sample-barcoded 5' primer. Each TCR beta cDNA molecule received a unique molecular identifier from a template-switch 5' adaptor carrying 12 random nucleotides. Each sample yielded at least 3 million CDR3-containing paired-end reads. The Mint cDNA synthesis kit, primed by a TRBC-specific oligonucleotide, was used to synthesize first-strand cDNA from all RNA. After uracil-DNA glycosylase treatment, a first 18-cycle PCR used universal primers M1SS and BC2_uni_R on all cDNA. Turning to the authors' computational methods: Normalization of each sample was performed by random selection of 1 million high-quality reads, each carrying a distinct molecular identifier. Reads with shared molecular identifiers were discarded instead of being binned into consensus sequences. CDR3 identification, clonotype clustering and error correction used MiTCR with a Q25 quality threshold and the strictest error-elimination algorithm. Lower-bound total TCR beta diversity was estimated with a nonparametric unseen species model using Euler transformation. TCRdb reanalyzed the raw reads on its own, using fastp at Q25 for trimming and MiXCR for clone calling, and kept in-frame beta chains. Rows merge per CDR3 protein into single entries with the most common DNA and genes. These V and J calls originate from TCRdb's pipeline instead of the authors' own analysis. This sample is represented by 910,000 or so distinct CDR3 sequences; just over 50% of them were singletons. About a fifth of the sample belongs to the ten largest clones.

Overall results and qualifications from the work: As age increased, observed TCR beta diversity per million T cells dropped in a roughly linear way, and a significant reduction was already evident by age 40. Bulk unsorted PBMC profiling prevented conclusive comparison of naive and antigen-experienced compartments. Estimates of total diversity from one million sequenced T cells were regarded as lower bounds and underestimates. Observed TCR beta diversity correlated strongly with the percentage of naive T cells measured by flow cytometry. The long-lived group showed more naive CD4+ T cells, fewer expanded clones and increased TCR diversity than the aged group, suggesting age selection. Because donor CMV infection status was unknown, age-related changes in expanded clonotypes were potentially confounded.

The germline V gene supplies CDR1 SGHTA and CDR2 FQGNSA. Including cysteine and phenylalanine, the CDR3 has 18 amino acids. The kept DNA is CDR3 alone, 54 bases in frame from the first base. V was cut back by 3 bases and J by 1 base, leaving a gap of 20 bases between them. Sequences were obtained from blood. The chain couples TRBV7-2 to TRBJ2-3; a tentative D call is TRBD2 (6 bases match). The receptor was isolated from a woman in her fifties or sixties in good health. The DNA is TGTGCCAGCAGCTTTCGGGGGACTCGGCAAGGCGGCACAGATACGCAGTATTTT. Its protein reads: CASSFRGTRQGGTDTQYF.